This TCR beta chain is from a study of blood T cells in healthy people across ages. The authors ran a second PCR of roughly 6 to 11 cycles using a sample-barcoded 5' primer and a J-beta primer mix. MiXCR, run by TCRdb on the 5' RACE reads, gives a single entry per CDR3 protein. Here the sample spans 1.5 million to 2 million distinct CDR3 sequences, approximately 32% being singletons. J was trimmed by 3 bases and V by 4 bases; bases with no gene match: 8. The CDR3 length is 16 residues. Germline values: CDR1 SGDLS, CDR2 YYNGEE. The chain joins TRBV9 to TRBJ2-3, with 10 bases matching TRBD2. The source of this sequence is a woman aged 25 to 45 in good health. Sequencing input: blood. CDR3 DNA: TGTGCCAGCAGCCCCAGGTCTAGCGGGGGAACAGATACGCAGTATTTT. Translating gives CASSPRSSGGTDTQYF.